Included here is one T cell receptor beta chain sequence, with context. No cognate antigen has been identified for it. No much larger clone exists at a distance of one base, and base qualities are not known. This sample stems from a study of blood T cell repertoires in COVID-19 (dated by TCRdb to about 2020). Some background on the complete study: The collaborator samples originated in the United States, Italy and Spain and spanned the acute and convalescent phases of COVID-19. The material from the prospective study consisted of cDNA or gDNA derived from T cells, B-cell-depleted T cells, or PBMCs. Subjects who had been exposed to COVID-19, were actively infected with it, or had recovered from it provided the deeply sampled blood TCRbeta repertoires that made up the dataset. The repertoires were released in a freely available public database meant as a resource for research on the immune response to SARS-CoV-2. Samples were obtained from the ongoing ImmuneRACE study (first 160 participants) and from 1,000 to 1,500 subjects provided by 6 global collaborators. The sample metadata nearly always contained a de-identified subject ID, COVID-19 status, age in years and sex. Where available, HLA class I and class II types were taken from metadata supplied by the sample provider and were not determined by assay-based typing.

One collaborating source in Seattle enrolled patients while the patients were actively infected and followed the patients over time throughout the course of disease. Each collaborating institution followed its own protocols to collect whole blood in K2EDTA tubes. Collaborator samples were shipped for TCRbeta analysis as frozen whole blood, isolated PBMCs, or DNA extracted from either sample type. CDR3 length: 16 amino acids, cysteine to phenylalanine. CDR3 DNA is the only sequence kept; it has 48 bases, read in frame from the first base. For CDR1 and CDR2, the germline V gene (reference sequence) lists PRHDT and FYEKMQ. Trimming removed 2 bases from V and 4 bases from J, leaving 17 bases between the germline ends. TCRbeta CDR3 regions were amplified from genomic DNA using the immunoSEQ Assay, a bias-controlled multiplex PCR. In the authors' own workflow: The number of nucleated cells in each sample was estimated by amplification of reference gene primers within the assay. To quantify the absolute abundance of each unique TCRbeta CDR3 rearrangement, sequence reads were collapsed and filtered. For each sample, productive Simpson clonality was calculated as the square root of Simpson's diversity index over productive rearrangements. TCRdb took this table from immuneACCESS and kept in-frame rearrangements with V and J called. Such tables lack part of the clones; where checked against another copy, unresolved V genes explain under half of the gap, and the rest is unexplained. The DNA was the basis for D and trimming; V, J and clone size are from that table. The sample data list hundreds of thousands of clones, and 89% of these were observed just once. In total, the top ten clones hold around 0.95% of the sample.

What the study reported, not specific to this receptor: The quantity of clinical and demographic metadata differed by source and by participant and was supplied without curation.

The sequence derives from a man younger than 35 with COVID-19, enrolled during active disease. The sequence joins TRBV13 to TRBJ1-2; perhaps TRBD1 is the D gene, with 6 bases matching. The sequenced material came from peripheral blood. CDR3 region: CASSLRGSSGAYGYTF. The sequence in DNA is TGTGCCAGCAGCTTAAGAGGGTCGTCAGGGGCCTATGGCTACACCTTC.